Described below is a single TCR beta chain sequence and its context. Its target is not known. The sample comes from a study of neoadjuvant nivolumab and ipilimumab in lung cancer. Overall study results and limits: A small number of samples were TCR sequenced.

Clones were read by immunoSEQ multiplex PCR, and TCRdb kept only the in-frame ones, dropping some. The sample has 7,700 or so clones; approximately 88% are singletons. The CDR3 is 14 amino acids. V was cut by 0 bases and J by 7 bases, with 12 bases left in between. The germline gives CDR1 MGHRA, CDR2 YSYEKL. This chain joins TRBV4-1 and TRBJ1-2; D remains unclear. This clonotype was obtained from an adult with non-small cell lung cancer. Some clones in this sample may be carry-over from other donors' samples. The specimen was tumor tissue, collected after neoadjuvant nivolumab, alone or with ipilimumab, at or shortly before surgery. The DNA for the CDR3 is TGCGCCAGCAGCCAAGAATGGGGAATAGCTGGCTACACCTTC. Translating it yields CASSQEWGIAGYTF.